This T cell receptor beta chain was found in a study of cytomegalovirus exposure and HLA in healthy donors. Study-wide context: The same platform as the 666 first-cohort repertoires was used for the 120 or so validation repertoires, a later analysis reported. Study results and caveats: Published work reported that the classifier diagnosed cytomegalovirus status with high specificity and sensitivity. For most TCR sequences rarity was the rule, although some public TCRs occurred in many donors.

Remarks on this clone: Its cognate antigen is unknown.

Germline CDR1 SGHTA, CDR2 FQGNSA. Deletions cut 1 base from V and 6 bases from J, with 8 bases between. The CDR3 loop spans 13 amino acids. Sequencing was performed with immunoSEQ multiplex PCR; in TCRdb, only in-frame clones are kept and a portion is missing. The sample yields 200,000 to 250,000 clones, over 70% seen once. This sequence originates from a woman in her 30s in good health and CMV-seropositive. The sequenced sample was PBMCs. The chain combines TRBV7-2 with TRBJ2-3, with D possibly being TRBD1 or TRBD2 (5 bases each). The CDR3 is CASSLGWGDTQYF. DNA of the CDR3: TGTGCCAGCAGCTTAGGCTGGGGGGATACGCAGTATTTT. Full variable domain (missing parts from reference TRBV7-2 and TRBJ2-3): GAGVSQSPSNKVTEKGKDVELRCDPISGHTALYWYRQSLGQGLEFLIYFQGNSAPDKSGLPSDRFSAERTGGSVSTLTIQRTQQEDSAVYLCASSLGWGDTQYFGPGTRLTVL.